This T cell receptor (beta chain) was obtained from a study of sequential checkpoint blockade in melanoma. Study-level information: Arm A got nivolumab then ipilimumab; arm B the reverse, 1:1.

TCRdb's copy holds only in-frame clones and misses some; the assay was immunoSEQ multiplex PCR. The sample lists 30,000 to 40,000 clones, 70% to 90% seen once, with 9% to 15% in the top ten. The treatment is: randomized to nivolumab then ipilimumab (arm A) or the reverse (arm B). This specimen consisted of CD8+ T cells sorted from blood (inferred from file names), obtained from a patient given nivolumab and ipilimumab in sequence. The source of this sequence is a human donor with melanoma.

The CDR3 DNA follows: TGTGCCACCAGCAGAGAGGGACTAGCGAGCTACAATGAGCAGTTCTTC. Protein product: CATSREGLASYNEQFF. The chain couples TRBV15 to TRBJ2-1; 10 bases are shared with TRBD2. The CDR3 totals 16 residues. The junction had 2 bases not matched to a gene; V was cut back by 0 bases and J by 3 bases. Germline V gives CDR1 LNHNV, CDR2 YYDKDF (reference sequence).